This TCR beta chain was obtained from a study of T cell clonality in common variable immunodeficiency. Study conclusions and caveats: In common variable immunodeficiency, TCR beta chains reportedly carried fewer deletions and N-nucleotide insertions. Repertoire-complication correlations in CVID were limited by patient heterogeneity.

This clone was observed a few times. What it binds is unknown. The read falls 3 residues short of the CDR3 end, and the missing part is taken from the germline J gene. From germline, CDR1 is KGHSH and CDR2 LQKENI. CDR3 length: 15 amino acids. Clones were sequenced by immunoSEQ multiplex PCR, and TCRdb holds only the in-frame ones, with some missing. The sample includes roughly 40,000 clones, none of them occurring once. Patients and controls were mostly of Caucasian heritage. The sequenced material came from peripheral blood mononuclear cells. V usage is TRBV18 and J usage is TRBJ1-2, with no clear D. This TCR was recovered from a person aged 18-69 years in good health. The CDR3 loop reads CASSPLGLRHDTYTF. The covered CDR3 bases are TGTGCCAGCTCACCCTTGGGCCTCAGGCACGATACC.